A single sample gave rise to the 17 T cell receptor beta chains below, sequenced in a study of CD8+CD57+ T cells in acquired aplastic anemia. Previously, flow cytometry had revealed CD8+CD57+ cell expansion in the patients chosen for sequencing. Profiles of TCR beta VDJ and CDR3 were generated from a genomic DNA template. MiXCR, applied by TCRdb to the reads, yields one record per CDR3 protein. The repertoire holds around 430,000 distinct CDR3 sequences, with about a third as singletons. Sequenced material: sorted CD4+, CD8+, or CD8+CD57+ T cells (not recorded which) from PBMCs. The receptors here all came from a human donor with aplastic anemia.

This clonotype was found a few times. The V and J genes are TRBV7-6 and TRBJ2-5; 12 bases agree with TRBD2. From germline, CDR1 is SGHVS and CDR2 FNYEAQ. Losses at the gene ends were 5 bases for V and 2 bases for J; bases not matched to a gene: 6. This CDR3 is 16 amino acids long. The CDR3 DNA reads as TGTGCCAGCAGCAAAGGACTAGCGGGGAATCAAGAGACCCAGTACTTC. Its translation: CASSKGLAGNQETQYF.

The chain has TRBV5-5 and TRBJ1-1; no reliable D call. V was pared by 4 bases and J by 1 base, with 14 bases between. The CDR3 covers 15 residues. Germline CDR1 is SGHKS and CDR2 is YYEKEE (reference sequence). This CDR3 is CASSLLRGGNTEAFF. CDR3 in DNA: TGTGCCAGCAGCCTTTTGCGGGGAGGGAACACTGAAGCTTTCTTT.

This clonotype was seen only a few times. The CDR3: CSARDRRATGELFF. Here the CDR3 DNA reads TGCAGTGCTAGAGATCGCAGGGCTACCGGGGAGCTGTTTTTT. This chain joins TRBV20-1 and TRBJ2-2, with D tentatively TRBD1 (5 bases). The CDR3 spans 14 residues. Looked up from germline, CDR1 is DFQATT and CDR2 is SNEGSKA (reference sequence). V was trimmed by 0 bases and J by 5 bases, leaving 10 bases between them.

The chain recombines TRBV9 with TRBJ2-5, with TRBD2 identical over 12 bases. The CDR3 totals 16 residues. J gave up 5 bases and V 4 bases, and 9 bases lay outside the gene matches. From germline, CDR1 is SGDLS and CDR2 YYNGEE. The CDR3 reads CASSPRASGGAETQYF. Here the CDR3 DNA reads TGTGCCAGCAGCCCAAGGGCTAGCGGGGGGGCGGAGACCCAGTACTTC.

This rearrangement joins TRBV10-3 to TRBJ1-2; possible D gene TRBD1, 5 bases. CDR3 length equals 14 residues. Germline CDR1 is ENHRY and CDR2 is SYGVKD. The germline V and J ends were trimmed by 3 bases and 4 bases, with 12 bases remaining between them. CDR3 amino acids: CAISEARQSYGYTF. CDR3 bases: TGTGCCATCAGTGAAGCCCGACAGAGCTATGGCTACACCTTC.

This chain links TRBV5-1 with TRBJ1-2; D is unclear. Germline CDR1 SGHRS, CDR2 YFSETQ. The V and J ends lost 1 base and 3 bases respectively, with 16 bases between them. CDR3 size: 16 residues. The CDR3 region is CASSLTGEGGDYGYTF. The CDR3 coding sequence is TGCGCCAGCAGCTTGACCGGGGAGGGTGGTGACTATGGCTACACCTTC.

The table lists this clonotype with many counts. V gene TRBV7-3 combines with J gene TRBJ2-7; 8 bases fit TRBD1. Germline V gene sequence: CDR1 SGHTA, CDR2 FQGTGA. V trimming: 5 bases; J trimming: 3 bases; junction bases outside the gene matches: 3. The CDR3 contains 13 residues. The CDR3 sequence: CASSNGQGYEQYF. The DNA for the CDR3 is TGTGCCAGCAGCAACGGACAGGGCTACGAGCAGTACTTC. The entire variable domain, with the rest obtained from reference TRBV7-3 and TRBJ2-7, is as follows: GAGVSQTPSNKVTEKGKYVELRCDPISGHTALYWYRQSLGQGPEFLIYFQGTGAADDSGLPNDRFFAVRPEGSVSTLKIQRTERGDSAVYLCASSNGQGYEQYFGPGTRLTVT.

CDR3: CASSEAFDNYGYTF. The CDR3 DNA reads TGTGCCAGCAGTGAAGCCTTCGATAACTATGGCTACACCTTC. The chain employs TRBV2 and TRBJ1-2, with unresolved D. The CDR3 has 14 amino acids. V lost 0 bases and J 1 base, leaving 6 bases between the germline ends. Per germline, CDR1 SNHLY and CDR2 FYNNEI.

There are a few counts of this clonotype. The chain's CDR3 is CAGSHPQQRDYGYTF. The CDR3 coding sequence is TGCGCCGGCAGCCACCCGCAGCAACGGGACTATGGCTACACCTTC. V usage is TRBV20-1 and J usage is TRBJ1-2; D not resolved. The germline V gene has CDR1 DFQATT and CDR2 SNEGSKA (reference sequence). There are 15 residues in the CDR3.

A note on this clonotype: This could be a read error, since a much larger clone is one nucleotide away. This chain joins TRBV19 and TRBJ2-3; 8 bases are a match to TRBD2. V lost 9 bases, J lost 10 bases, and 12 bases stayed unmatched. Germline V gives CDR1 LNHDA, CDR2 SQIVND (reference sequence). This CDR3 contains 13 residues. As DNA, the CDR3 is TGTGCCAGCTCTCGACCGGGAGGGGATGCGCAGTATTTT. Translated, it gives CASSRPGGDAQYF.

The sample holds many counts of this clonotype. The chain is built from TRBV10-3 and TRBJ2-7, with a weak D call TRBD2 (6 bases). Germline V CDR1 and CDR2: ENHRY, SYGVKD. The CDR3 loop spans 14 amino acids. V dropped 3 bases and J dropped 5 bases, with 14 bases sitting between them. CDR3 sequence (DNA): TGTGCCATCAGTGATCGAGCGGGTCACAACGAGCAGTACTTC. Its translation is CAISDRAGHNEQYF.

The table lists this clonotype with a few counts. This chain uses TRBV9 with TRBJ2-7; D is unresolved. CDR3 size: 14 residues. Trimming removed 0 bases at V and 2 bases at J, with 9 bases between. CDR1 SGDLS and CDR2 YYNGEE come from the germline V gene. The DNA for the CDR3 is TGTGCCAGCAGCGTAGCGGGCAAGGCCTACGAGCAGTACTTC. This gives the protein CASSVAGKAYEQYF.

This rearrangement joins TRBV25-1 to TRBJ2-1; D might be TRBD1 (5 bases). Germline CDR1 and CDR2: MGHDK and SYGVNS. V was trimmed by 5 bases and J by 4 bases, leaving 9 bases between them. The CDR3 length is 13 residues. In nucleotides, the CDR3 is TGTGCCAGCAGTCCTACAGGTTACAATGAGCAGTTCTTC. Residues: CASSPTGYNEQFF.

The chain recombines TRBV20-1 with TRBJ1-3; 9 bases agree with TRBD1. This CDR3 is built from 15 residues. V trimming: 6 bases; J trimming: 2 bases; junction bases outside the gene matches: 8. Germline V gives CDR1 DFQATT, CDR2 SNEGSKA (reference sequence). The CDR3 coding sequence is TGCAGTGCCCTGGGGACAGGGAAGGCTGGAAACACCATATATTTT. Translated: CSALGTGKAGNTIYF.

This clonotype was detected a few times. No conserved phenylalanine or tryptophan is present at the end of the CDR3, so a read error is the likely explanation. The chain combines TRBV12-3 or TRBV12-4 with TRBJ1-6; 7 nucleotides line up with TRBD1. The CDR3 runs to 16 residues. Germline trimming cut 5 bases from V and 2 bases from J; bases unmatched to any gene: 6. The CDR3 DNA follows: TGTGCCAGCAGTCCAGACAGGGCCCCCTATAATTCACCCCTCCACCTT. It translates to CASSPDRAPYNSPLHL.

The table lists this clonotype with a count of one. This chain links TRBV9 with TRBJ2-7, with no clear D. Trimming left V 3 bases short and J 1 base short, with 8 bases between. The CDR3 is made up of 13 amino acids. Germline assignment: CDR1 SGDLS and CDR2 YYNGEE. The CDR3 DNA reads as TGTGCCAGCAGCGAGGGCCTGTCCTACGAGCAGTACTTC. Translated, it gives CASSEGLSYEQYF.

This clonotype was observed at least ten times. The CDR3 DNA sequence: TGTGCCAGCAGGGAGGACAGGACTAATGAAAAACTGTTTTTT. Translated, it gives CASREDRTNEKLFF. The rearrangement joins TRBV2 to TRBJ1-4; 7 bases fit TRBD1. Germline-derived CDR1 and CDR2 are SNHLY and FYNNEI. CDR3 length: 14 residues. V shed 6 bases and J 2 bases; nucleotides not matched to a gene: 3.